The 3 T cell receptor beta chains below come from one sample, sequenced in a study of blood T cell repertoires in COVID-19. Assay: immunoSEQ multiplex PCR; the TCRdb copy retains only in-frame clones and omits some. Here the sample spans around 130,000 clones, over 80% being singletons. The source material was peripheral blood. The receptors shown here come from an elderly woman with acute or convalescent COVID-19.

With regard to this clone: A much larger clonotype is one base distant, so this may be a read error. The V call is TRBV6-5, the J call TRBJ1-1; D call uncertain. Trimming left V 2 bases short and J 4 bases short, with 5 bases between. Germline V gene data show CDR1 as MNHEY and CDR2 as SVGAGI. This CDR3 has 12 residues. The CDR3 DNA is TGTGCCAGCAGTTACCAGTTCACTGAAGCTTTCTTT. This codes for CASSYQFTEAFF.

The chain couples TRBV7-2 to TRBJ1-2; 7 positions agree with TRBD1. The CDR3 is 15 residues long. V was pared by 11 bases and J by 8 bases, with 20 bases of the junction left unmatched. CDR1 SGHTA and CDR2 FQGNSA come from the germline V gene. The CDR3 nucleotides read TGTGCCCTTCGAGTTCAGGGGGGCAACCCTTACGGCTACACCTTC. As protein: CALRVQGGNPYGYTF.

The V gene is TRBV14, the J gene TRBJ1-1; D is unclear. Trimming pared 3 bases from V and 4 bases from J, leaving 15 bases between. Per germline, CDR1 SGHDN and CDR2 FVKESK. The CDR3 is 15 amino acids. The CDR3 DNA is TGTGCCAGCAGCCATGCGCCGGGGTTAGGCACTGAAGCTTTCTTT. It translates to CASSHAPGLGTEAFF.